This T cell receptor (beta chain) was identified during a study of blood T cell repertoires in COVID-19. Measured with immunoSEQ multiplex PCR; TCRdb has only the in-frame clones, and not every one. The data show over 250,000 clones, 75% to 90% seen once. The CDR3 is 13 amino acids. V gave up 0 bases and J gave up 6 bases, with 6 bases separating them. Germline CDR1 SEHNR, CDR2 FQNEAQ (reference sequence). The receptor comes from a woman younger than 35 who had recovered from COVID-19. The sequenced material came from PBMCs or T cells enriched from blood (not recorded which). The chain couples TRBV7-9 to TRBJ1-3; unclear D gene. CDR3 protein: CASSLAQQNTIYF. The CDR3 DNA reads TGTGCCAGCAGCTTAGCGCAACAAAACACCATATATTTT.